The source of this T cell receptor beta chain is a study of T cell clusters in autoimmune cytopenias. Germline CDR1 SEHNR, CDR2 FQNEAQ (reference sequence). The CDR3 has 12 residues. Study findings and constraints: Clustering suggested that physiological T cell clusters were missing in primary autoimmune cytopenia patients. Functional roles of the in silico T cell clusters still await experimental validation.

One tube held mixed TRB-A and TRB-B primer pools for touch-down PCR. TCRdb reanalyzed the multiplex PCR reads and collapses them to one entry per CDR3 protein, without DNA. This table holds about 2,200 distinct CDR3 sequences. Each sample's input was roughly 250 ng genomic DNA, some 34,000 genome equivalents. Its frequency marks this clonotype as medium-sized. The antigen is undetermined. The origin of this receptor is a human donor with an autoimmune cytopenia or autoimmune hepatitis (not recorded which). The sequenced sample consisted of peripheral blood. This chain uses TRBV7-9 with TRBJ2-7. CDR3 sequence reads: CASSLVTYEQYF.